This T cell receptor (beta chain) is drawn from a study of CD8 T cells in ankylosing spondylitis. MiXCR, applied by TCRdb to the 5' RACE reads, yields one record per CDR3 protein. The sample has around 130,000 distinct CDR3 sequences; about 6.5% are singletons. Study-level points and caveats: Earlier literature documents some of the motif variants in reactive arthritis synovial fluid and blood.

The CDR3 has 15 residues. V lost 4 bases, J lost 2 bases, and 14 bases lay in between. The V gene's germline CDR1 is SGHRS and CDR2 YFSETQ. Concerning this clonotype: Its specificity is not known.

Sequenced material: blood, either unsorted or a sorted T cell fraction (not recorded which). J is TRBJ2-3 and V is TRBV5-1, with a weak D call TRBD2 (6 bases). This receptor was identified in a male donor with ankylosing spondylitis or in good health (not recorded which). CDR3 loop: CASSPGALDTDTQYF. DNA for the CDR3: TGCGCCAGCAGCCCGGGAGCCCTAGACACAGATACGCAGTATTTT.